The sequence of this TCR beta chain was determined in a study of blood T cells in healthy people across ages. About this clonotype itself: Antigen specificity is unknown. The junction does not match germline at one end; this may be a read error.

For the second PCR, which ran for about 7 to 11 cycles, a sample-barcoded 5' primer and a J-beta primer mix were used. Template switching added a 12-random-nucleotide identifier to every cDNA molecule. Each CDR3 protein gets one entry after TCRdb re-called the 5' RACE reads with MiXCR. The sample includes roughly 1.5 million distinct CDR3 sequences, roughly two fifths seen only once; the top ten take about 4%. The CDR3 contains 18 residues. Germline-derived CDR1 and CDR2 are SGHVT and SQSDAQ. The sample, about 9.2 milliliters of peripheral blood, was drawn from each donor. Study-level findings and limits: Both naive CD4+ cell counts and diversity were greater in long-lived donors than in aged donors.

This chain connects TRBV7-4 to TRBJ1-5, with 11 bases that match TRBD1. This TCR was sampled from a woman aged 18-29 years in good health. Sequencing was performed on blood. The CDR3 sequence: CAGRWDRGSRGGNQPQHF. For the CDR3, the DNA is TGTGCCGGCAGGTGGGACAGGGGGTCTCGGGGGGGCAATCAGCCCCAGCATTTT. The full variable domain, its missing parts supplied by reference TRBV7-4 and TRBJ1-5, is GAGVSQSPRYKVAKRGRDVALRCDSISGHVTLYWYRQTLGQGSEVLTYSQSDAQRDKSGRPSGRFSAERPERSVSTLKIQRTEQGDSAVYLCAGRWDRGSRGGNQPQHFGDGTRLSIL.